Each of the 24 T cell receptor beta chains below was sequenced from the same sample in a study of identical twins. MiXCR was run by TCRdb on the 5' RACE reads, yielding one entry per CDR3 protein. The sample lists under 400,000 distinct CDR3 sequences, about 10% occurring once. Sequencing was performed on naive T cells sorted from blood. These receptors all come from a woman between 50 and 59 years old in good health.

In this sample, this clonotype turned up many times. V and J are TRBV5-1 and TRBJ2-3; tentatively, D is TRBD2 (5 bases). The CDR3 covers 16 residues. Deletions cut 3 bases from V and 6 bases from J, with 20 bases between. CDR1 and CDR2 from the germline V gene are SGHRS and YFSETQ. CDR3 loop: CASSSEGGQVGDTQYF. In DNA, the CDR3 is TGCGCCAGCAGCTCCGAGGGCGGGCAAGTCGGGGATACGCAGTATTTT. The entire variable domain, with the rest obtained from reference TRBV5-1 and TRBJ2-3, is as follows: KAGVTQTPRYLIKTRGQQVTLSCSPISGHRSVSWYQQTPGQGLQFLFEYFSETQRNKGNFPGRFSGRQFSNSRSEMNVSTLELGDSALYLCASSSEGGQVGDTQYFGPGTRLTVL.

The gene calls are TRBV20-1 and TRBJ1-2, with a weak D call TRBD1 (5 bases). Germline CDR1 reads DFQATT; CDR2 reads SNEGSKA (reference sequence). Deletions cut 3 bases from V and 13 bases from J, with 18 bases between. This CDR3 region has 12 residues. The CDR3 DNA sequence: TGCAGTGCTAGGGATTCGGCCAGGGAGAGCACCTTC. Amino acids: CSARDSARESTF.

V is TRBV7-9 and J is TRBJ1-1; possibly TRBD1 for D (6 bases). Trimming removed 8 bases from V and 0 bases from J, with 13 bases in between. Germline values: CDR1 SEHNR, CDR2 FQNEAQ (reference sequence). The CDR3 is 14 amino acids. The CDR3 spells CASGFRGVNTEAFF. CDR3 nucleotides: TGTGCCAGCGGTTTCAGGGGAGTGAACACTGAAGCTTTCTTT.

The chain has TRBV2 and TRBJ2-1; 16 nucleotides agree with TRBD2. Germline-derived CDR1 and CDR2 are SNHLY and FYNNEI. The V segment lost 8 bases and the J segment 9 bases; nucleotides outside the gene matches: 1. The CDR3 extends over 13 amino acids. In DNA form, the CDR3 reads TGTGCCAGCGGGACTAGCGGGAGGGGTGAGCAGTTCTTC. The encoded protein is CASGTSGRGEQFF.

This chain connects TRBV12-3 or TRBV12-4 to TRBJ1-1; D is ambiguous. This CDR3 comprises 14 residues. With 1 base removed from V and 1 base from J, the gap between germline ends came to 7 bases. Written as DNA, the CDR3 is TGTGCCAGCAGTTTAGATACCGGGAACACTGAAGCTTTCTTT. It yields the protein CASSLDTGNTEAFF.

This clonotype was seen ten or more times. V gene TRBV20-1 combines with J gene TRBJ1-2; D not certain. The germline gives CDR1 DFQATT, CDR2 SNEGSKA (reference sequence). Trimming stripped 3 bases from V and 6 bases from J, with 17 bases between. This CDR3 comprises 14 residues. CDR3 bases: TGCAGTGCTAGCGGGAACTCACAAGGGCATGGCTACACCTTC. It encodes CSASGNSQGHGYTF.

This clonotype came up many times. V usage is TRBV5-6 and J usage is TRBJ2-1; 9 positions match TRBD1. Per the germline V gene, CDR1 is SGHDT and CDR2 is YYEEEE. The CDR3 is made up of 17 amino acids. The trim removed 1 base at V and 5 bases at J, leaving 10 bases unmatched. CDR3 loop: CASSLFGWDREDNEQFF. CDR3 nucleotide sequence: TGTGCCAGCAGCTTGTTCGGCTGGGACAGGGAAGACAATGAGCAGTTCTTC.

This clonotype was detected many times. The chain recombines TRBV12-3 or TRBV12-4 with TRBJ2-4; possible D gene TRBD2, 6 bases. The CDR3 is made up of 13 amino acids. Trimming shortened V by 8 bases and J by 3 bases, and 11 bases separated the two germline ends. This CDR3 reads CASAGPSKNIQYF. As DNA, the CDR3 is TGTGCCAGCGCGGGACCTAGCAAAAACATTCAGTACTTC.

This clonotype was observed at least ten times. The chain is built from TRBV12-5 and TRBJ2-5, with a tentative D call TRBD2 (6 bases). The CDR3 length is 14 residues. CDR1 and CDR2 from the germline V gene are LGHNT and FRNRAP. The V end was cut by 4 bases, the J end by 0 bases, with 9 bases between. Written as DNA, the CDR3 is TGTGCTAGTGGTTCCGGGACTGACCAAGAGACCCAGTACTTC. Its translation: CASGSGTDQETQYF.

This clonotype turned up a few times. V is TRBV12-3 or TRBV12-4 and J is TRBJ2-1; the match to TRBD1 covers 7 bases. CDR3 length: 13 amino acids. The V segment lost 7 bases and the J segment 8 bases; nucleotides outside the gene matches: 8. CDR3 sequence: CASTPVRGHEQFF. CDR3 bases: TGTGCCAGCACCCCTGTAAGGGGGCATGAGCAGTTCTTC.

This clonotype was seen only a few times. The rearrangement links TRBV13 to TRBJ2-3; D is undetermined. Per germline, CDR1 PRHDT and CDR2 FYEKMQ (reference sequence). V lost 3 bases and J lost 2, with 12 bases in between. The CDR3 extends over 15 amino acids. The CDR3 spells CASSLNLQDTDTQYF. The CDR3 DNA follows: TGTGCCAGCAGCTTGAACCTACAAGACACAGATACGCAGTATTTT.

This clonotype was seen more than once but under ten times. This chain connects TRBV7-2 to TRBJ2-1, with unresolved D. This CDR3 is 12 amino acids long. The germline gives CDR1 SGHTA, CDR2 FQGNSA. The CDR3 loop is CASSPPLYEQFF. For the CDR3, the DNA is TGTGCTAGCTCTCCCCCGTTGTATGAGCAGTTCTTC. The whole variable domain, remainder taken from reference TRBV7-2 and TRBJ2-1, is GAGVSQSPSNKVTEKGKDVELRCDPISGHTALYWYRQSLGQGLEFLIYFQGNSAPDKSGLPSDRFSAERTGGSVSTLTIQRTQQEDSAVYLCASSPPLYEQFFGPGTRLTVL.

This clonotype was observed a handful of times. The chain links TRBV15 to TRBJ2-4; a weak D match, TRBD1 (6 bases). The CDR3 is 19 residues long. Germline V gives CDR1 LNHNV, CDR2 YYDKDF (reference sequence). V was pared by 0 bases and J by 0 bases, with 18 bases between. The CDR3 loop is CATSRDQDTGSLAKNIQYF. In DNA, the CDR3 is TGTGCCACCAGCAGAGATCAGGATACAGGGTCCCTAGCCAAAAACATTCAGTACTTC.

The V call is TRBV20-1, the J call TRBJ2-1; 7 bases align to TRBD2. Germline V gene lookup returns CDR1 DFQATT and CDR2 SNEGSKA (reference sequence). The CDR3 runs to 16 residues. J lost 0 bases, V lost 7 bases, and 12 bases had no gene match. The CDR3 DNA reads as TGCAGTGGGAGGGCGGGGAGGGGACCCTCCTACAATGAGCAGTTCTTC. Translated, it gives CSGRAGRGPSYNEQFF.

The sample holds a few counts of this clonotype. This chain uses TRBV14 with TRBJ2-3; perhaps TRBD2 as D (6 bases). V lost 0 bases and J lost 4, with 14 bases in between. Germline V gene data show CDR1 as SGHDN and CDR2 as FVKESK. CDR3 size: 16 residues. This chain's CDR3 is CASSQDPGGVADTQYF. The CDR3 coding sequence is TGTGCCAGCAGCCAAGATCCCGGAGGGGTCGCAGATACGCAGTATTTT.

This rearrangement joins TRBV28 to TRBJ1-2; no definite D call. CDR1 and CDR2 (germline): MDHEN, SYDVKM. The CDR3 consists of 14 residues. Deletions cut 3 bases from V and 4 bases from J, with 12 bases between. For the CDR3, the DNA is TGTGCCAGCAGTTTCCGGGTCTTGAGCTATGGCTACACCTTC. Translation gives CASSFRVLSYGYTF.

This clonotype was counted between two and nine times. The chain employs TRBV7-3 and TRBJ2-3; TRBD2 matches 8 bases. After removal of 5 bases from V and 5 bases from J, the junction contained 9 bases not matched to a gene. The CDR3 runs to 15 residues. The germline V gene has CDR1 SGHTA and CDR2 FQGTGA. CDR3 region: CASSHPGGPEDTQYF. The DNA of the CDR3 is TGTGCCAGCAGCCACCCGGGAGGGCCGGAAGATACGCAGTATTTT.

A few counts support this clonotype. This chain links TRBV18 with TRBJ2-7, with 9 bases matching TRBD1. With 1 base clipped from V and 6 bases from J, the junction kept 4 bases outside the gene matches. The germline V gene has CDR1 KGHSH and CDR2 LQKENI. The CDR3 loop spans 14 amino acids. The CDR3 region has the DNA TGTGCCAGCTCACCACGTACAGGGGGCGGCGAGCAGTACGTC. This encodes CASSPRTGGGEQYV.

This clonotype was seen at least ten times. V usage is TRBV5-1 and J usage is TRBJ1-1; D may be TRBD1 (6 bases). V was cut by 1 base and J by 3 bases, with 16 bases left in between. The CDR3 contains 16 residues. Germline CDR1 reads SGHRS; CDR2 reads YFSETQ. DNA for the CDR3: TGCGCCAGCAGCTTGAAGCAGGGGCGATTGGACACTGAAGCTTTCTTT. Its translation is CASSLKQGRLDTEAFF.

In its sample, this clonotype was seen many times. The chain recombines TRBV29-1 with TRBJ1-5; unclear D gene. Looked up from germline, CDR1 is SQVTM and CDR2 is ANQGSEA. Trimming cost V 4 bases and J 1 base, with 8 bases left between them. This CDR3 has 13 amino acids. In nucleotides, the CDR3 is TGCAGCGTTGGAACGCTAAGCAATCAGCCCCAGCATTTT. It specifies CSVGTLSNQPQHF.

This clonotype was counted ten times or more. The V and J genes are TRBV10-3 and TRBJ2-1; 14 bases align to TRBD2. CDR1 and CDR2 from the germline V gene are ENHRY and SYGVKD. This CDR3 is built from 15 residues. Losses at the gene ends were 5 bases for V and 9 bases for J; bases not matched to a gene: 6. The CDR3 nucleotides are TGTGCCATCAGTCCACGACTAGCGGGAGGGGCTGAGCAGTTCTTC. Its protein product is CAISPRLAGGAEQFF.

This clonotype was seen at least ten times. V usage is TRBV7-9 and J usage is TRBJ1-2; D gene ambiguous. The CDR3 is 15 amino acids. Trimming removed 0 bases from V and 4 bases from J, with 12 bases in between. The germline V gene encodes CDR1 SEHNR and CDR2 FQNEAQ (reference sequence). For the CDR3, the DNA is TGTGCCAGCAGCTTAGCAACCGGGATATCCTATGGCTACACCTTC. It specifies CASSLATGISYGYTF.

This clonotype has ten or more counts. The chain combines TRBV4-2 with TRBJ2-3; perhaps D is TRBD1 or TRBD2 (6 bases each). The CDR3 spans 18 residues. CDR1 is LGHNA, CDR2 YNFKEQ, per germline. V lost 0 bases and J lost 3, with 19 bases in between. As DNA, the CDR3 is TGTGCCAGCAGCCAAGATCGGAGGGACACCGTTTTTACAGATACGCAGTATTTT. As protein: CASSQDRRDTVFTDTQYF.

This clonotype was counted many times. The CDR3 nucleotides are TGTGCCAGCAATGGCCTGAACACTGAAGCTTTCTTT. Amino acids: CASNGLNTEAFF. V and J are TRBV7-9 and TRBJ1-1; D is unresolved. V gave up 7 bases and J gave up 0 bases, with 6 bases separating them. The CDR3 is made up of 12 amino acids. Germline-derived CDR1 and CDR2 are SEHNR and FQNEAQ (reference sequence).